Listed here are 9 T cell receptor beta chains from one sample, sequenced in a study of CD8 T cells in Susac syndrome. A quantity of roughly 0.5 to 1 ug RNA underwent reverse transcription using random hexamers. One entry per CDR3 protein, called by TCRdb with MiXCR from the immunoSEQ multiplex PCR reads. The sample holds over 95,000 distinct CDR3 sequences, around 90% seen once. Material: CD4+ T cells from PBMCs. The receptors originated from a human donor in good health.

This chain links TRBV6-2 or TRBV6-3 with TRBJ1-2, with D uncertain. This CDR3 spans 12 amino acids. Germline V lookup: CDR1 MNHEY, CDR2 SVGEGT. Trimming stripped 8 bases from V and 5 bases from J, with 12 bases between. The chain's CDR3 is CASYGGRYGYTF. In DNA, the CDR3 is TGTGCCAGCTACGGCGGGCGGTATGGCTACACCTTC.

This clonotype was recorded a few times. The V gene is TRBV11-2, the J gene TRBJ2-7; D uncertain. CDR1 is SGHAT, CDR2 FQNNGV, per germline. V lost 1 base and J lost 2, with 6 bases in between. This CDR3 is built from 13 residues. The CDR3 spells CASSLGSTYEQYF. The CDR3, as DNA: TGTGCCAGCAGCTTAGGTTCGACCTACGAGCAGTACTTC.

V is TRBV7-2 and J is TRBJ2-1; D unclear. This CDR3 spans 16 amino acids. Germline CDR1 and CDR2: SGHTA and FQGNSA. The ends were cut back, 2 bases at V and 4 bases at J, with 15 bases in the middle. The chain's CDR3 is CASSLNVRSLYNEQFF. The DNA of the CDR3 is TGTGCCAGCAGCTTAAACGTGCGGAGCTTGTACAATGAGCAGTTCTTC. Combining the CDR3 with reference TRBV7-2 and TRBJ2-1 gives the whole variable domain GAGVSQSPSNKVTEKGKDVELRCDPISGHTALYWYRQSLGQGLEFLIYFQGNSAPDKSGLPSDRFSAERTGGSVSTLTIQRTQQEDSAVYLCASSLNVRSLYNEQFFGPGTRLTVL.

The chain joins TRBV18 to TRBJ1-5; the match to TRBD1 covers 7 bases. CDR3 length: 15 amino acids. Germline V gives CDR1 KGHSH, CDR2 LQKENI. V shed 6 bases and J 2 bases; nucleotides not matched to a gene: 7. In nucleotides, the CDR3 is TGTGCCAGCTCGCGACCAGACAGGGGCAATCAGCCCCAGCATTTT. It translates to CASSRPDRGNQPQHF.

In this sample, this clonotype turned up once. The genes are TRBV25-1 and TRBJ1-5, with D uncertain. This CDR3 has 14 amino acids. The V gene lost 2 bases and the J gene lost 3 bases, with 8 bases spanning the gap. Germline CDR1 is MGHDK and CDR2 is SYGVNS. The CDR3 DNA reads TGTGCCAGCAGTGAACAAGGCAACAATCAGCCCCAGCATTTT. This codes for CASSEQGNNQPQHF.

The rearrangement uses TRBV10-3 and TRBJ1-2; D remains ambiguous. The germline V gene has CDR1 ENHRY and CDR2 SYGVKD. Trimming stripped 0 bases from V and 8 bases from J, with 10 bases between. The CDR3 is made up of 13 amino acids. The DNA for the CDR3 is TGTGCCATCAGTGAGTCGCTAACCGAAGGCTACACCTTC. Translation: CAISESLTEGYTF.

This chain links TRBV2 with TRBJ1-1; D perhaps matches TRBD1 (5 bases). Germline CDR1 and CDR2: SNHLY and FYNNEI. CDR3 length: 12 amino acids. The CDR3 is CAIEGPNTEAFF. The CDR3 DNA reads TGTGCTATAGAGGGGCCGAACACTGAAGCTTTCTTT.

This clonotype appeared once. The chain is built from TRBV7-2 and TRBJ2-3, with 9 nucleotides matching TRBD2. Trimming at V came to 5 bases and at J to 4 bases, leaving 7 bases not matched to a gene. CDR3 length: 15 residues. From germline, CDR1 is SGHTA and CDR2 FQGNSA. The CDR3 region has the DNA TGTGCCAGCAGCCGTAGCGGGAGAAGAGCAGATACGCAGTATTTT. It yields the protein CASSRSGRRADTQYF.

As for this clonotype: Mismatch with germline at one junction end may stem from a read error. The chain combines TRBV7-2 with TRBJ1-5, with D perhaps matching TRBD1 (5 bases). Germline-derived CDR1 and CDR2 are SGHTA and FQGNSA. The CDR3 sequence is 15 residues long. CDR3: CASSVAGTEFQPQHF. For the CDR3, the DNA is TGTGCCAGCAGCGTAGCCGGGACGGAATTTCAGCCCCAGCATTTT. Combining the CDR3 with reference TRBV7-2 and TRBJ1-5 gives the whole variable domain GAGVSQSPSNKVTEKGKDVELRCDPISGHTALYWYRQSLGQGLEFLIYFQGNSAPDKSGLPSDRFSAERTGGSVSTLTIQRTQQEDSAVYLCASSVAGTEFQPQHFGDGTRLSIL.